A selection of T cell receptor beta chains follows, all from one sample in a study of T cells in Graves' hyperthyroidism and ophthalmopathy. TCRdb independently ran MiXCR on the multiplex PCR reads; one entry per CDR3 protein. This table holds about 280,000 distinct CDR3 sequences, 25% to 30% found once. The specimen was blood. All receptors come from a man aged 40-49 years with Graves' hyperthyroidism that later progressed to Graves' ophthalmopathy. The CDR3 runs from the conserved cysteine through the conserved F or W. The D gene is left open where the match is weak. Size values are once, few and many counts, or a class for expanded clones, and some rows have none.

v_gene,j_gene,d_gene,abundance,CDR3nt,CDR3aa
TRBV20-1,TRBJ2-5,TRBD1,many,TGCAGTGCTCCAACCTCCAGACAGGGACCAGAGACCCAGTACTTC,CSAPTSRQGPETQYF
TRBV20-1,TRBJ2-7,TRBD1,NA,TGCAGTGCTATCGGACAGGGCTACGAGCAGTACTTC,CSAIGQGYEQYF
TRBV28,TRBJ1-2,NA,many,TGTGCCAGCAGTCGGGGACGGCTGACCCCTAACTATGGCTACACCTTC,CASSRGRLTPNYGYTF
TRBV6-4,TRBJ1-1,TRBD1,NA,TGTGCCAGCAGTCTCCGGACAGGGGGGCGTCTTGAAGCTTTCTTT,CASSLRTGGRLEAFF
TRBV11-1,TRBJ2-7,NA,many,TGTGCCAGCAGCCCCTCATTCTACGAGCAGTACTTC,CASSPSFYEQYF
TRBV7-8,TRBJ1-5,NA,many,TGTGCCAGCAGCACACAGGGTAATCAGCCCCAGCATTTT,CASSTQGNQPQHF
TRBV5-1,TRBJ1-1,NA,many,TGCGCCAGCAGCGTGGCAGCGCGGGGGGGCGCGGAAGCTTTCTTT,CASSVAARGGAEAFF
TRBV6-1,TRBJ1-5,NA,NA,TGTGCCAGCAGTGAATCTGGCAGGGAAGAGTATCAGCCCCAGCATTTT,CASSESGREEYQPQHF
TRBV28,TRBJ2-7,NA,many,TGTGCCAGCAACTACGGCAGGGCCTACGAGCAGTACTTC,CASNYGRAYEQYF
TRBV27,TRBJ1-5,NA,many,TGTGCCAGCAGTCCCTCATACGTCAACCCCCAGCATTTT,CASSPSYVNPQHF
TRBV7-2,TRBJ2-7,TRBD2,NA,TGTGCCAGCAGCCCGCAGGGAGGGTGGGAGCAGTACTTC,CASSPQGGWEQYF
TRBV5-1,TRBJ2-5,NA,many,TGCGCCAGCAGCTCCTTGACAGGCCAAGAGACCCAGTACTTC,CASSSLTGQETQYF
TRBV11-1,TRBJ1-2,TRBD1,many,TGTGCCAGCAGCCCATTAGGACAGGGGACCAACTATGGCTACACCTTC,CASSPLGQGTNYGYTF
TRBV10-3,TRBJ2-7,NA,many,TGTGCCATCAGTGAGGATGGCAACACCTACGAGCAGTACTTC,CAISEDGNTYEQYF
TRBV6-1,TRBJ2-7,NA,few,TGTGCCAGCAGTGAAAGGGTATATACGCGGGAGCAGTACTTC,CASSERVYTREQYF
TRBV19,TRBJ1-1,TRBD1,many,TGTGCCAGTAGTAATCAACCGGGACAGGGGGGCACTGAAGCTTTCTTT,CASSNQPGQGGTEAFF
TRBV11-3,TRBJ1-1,NA,many,TGTGCCAGCAGCCCAACACCCGGCAGGGGCACTGAAGCTTTCTTT,CASSPTPGRGTEAFF
TRBV28,TRBJ2-5,TRBD2,many,TGTGCCAGCAGTACGGGACTAGCGGGAGGCGGAAAGACCCAGTACTTC,CASSTGLAGGGKTQYF
TRBV20-1,TRBJ2-7,NA,NA,TGCAGTGCTATTAGGACCTATCCCTACGAGCAGTACTTC,CSAIRTYPYEQYF
TRBV18,TRBJ2-7,TRBD2,many,TGTGCCAGCTCACCCGGGACTACATCCTACGAGCAGTACTTC,CASSPGTTSYEQYF
TRBV7-3,TRBJ2-2,TRBD2,many,TGTGCCAGCAGCTTAACTAGCGGGGTACCCGGGGAGCTGTTTTTT,CASSLTSGVPGELFF
TRBV10-3,TRBJ2-5,TRBD2,many,TGTGCCATAAAAGCGGGAGGGCTAGAAGAGACCCAGTACTTC,CAIKAGGLEETQYF
TRBV20-1,TRBJ2-5,NA,NA,TGCAGTGCACTTGAAGAGGTGAAGACCCAGTACTTC,CSALEEVKTQYF
TRBV12-3/TRBV12-4,TRBJ1-3,NA,NA,TGTGCCAGCAGTTTTAGGGGATCTGGAAACACCATATATTTT,CASSFRGSGNTIYF
TRBV6-2/TRBV6-3,TRBJ2-2,NA,NA,TGTGCCAGCAGGGTGTGGCGGGGTACGAACACCGGGGAGCTGTTTTTT,CASRVWRGTNTGELFF
TRBV3-1,TRBJ1-1,NA,many,TGTGCCAGCAGCCGGGGACTGAAAGGGACTGAAGCTTTCTTT,CASSRGLKGTEAFF
TRBV29-1,TRBJ2-7,NA,many,TGCAGCGTTGTAGGCCTAAGCTCCTACGAGCAGTACTTC,CSVVGLSSYEQYF
TRBV2,TRBJ1-5,NA,many,TGTGCCAGCAGTGAAGGGGGGACGGAGCTAAAGCCCCAGCATTTT,CASSEGGTELKPQHF
TRBV29-1,TRBJ2-7,TRBD1,many,TGCAGCGTTGGGGACAGGTACGGCGGTTACGAGCAGTACTTC,CSVGDRYGGYEQYF
TRBV20-1,TRBJ2-5,NA,NA,TGCAGTGCTAGCCCAAGCCGGGGGACCGACGGGACCCAGTACTTC,CSASPSRGTDGTQYF
TRBV20-1,TRBJ1-5,NA,many,TGCAGTGCTAGAGTGGTTCGAGGGACCCAGCATTTT,CSARVVRGTQHF
TRBV2,TRBJ2-4,TRBD2,many,TGTGCCAGCCCCCCCCCCGGGACTAGCGGGAGGGATGTGAGTCAGTACTTC,CASPPPGTSGRDVSQYF
TRBV28,TRBJ1-2,NA,NA,TGTGCCAGCAGTCTTATGGGGGACGGGGTATATGTCTACACCTTC,CASSLMGDGVYVYTF
TRBV12-3/TRBV12-4,TRBJ1-1,NA,many,TGTGCCAGCAGTTTAGCGGACGGCTACACTGAAGCTTTCTTT,CASSLADGYTEAFF
TRBV29-1,TRBJ1-1,NA,many,TGCAGCGTTGATTTCGGGGATACTGAAGCTTTCTTT,CSVDFGDTEAFF
TRBV4-1,TRBJ2-2,TRBD1,NA,TGCGCCAGCAGCCCGTTGAAATGGACAGGGGGCTACAAGAACACCGGGGAGCTGTTTTTT,CASSPLKWTGGYKNTGELFF
TRBV6-1,TRBJ1-1,NA,many,TGTGCCAGCATCGGCAGGGGCGGGATCCCTGAAGCTTTCTTT,CASIGRGGIPEAFF
TRBV28,TRBJ1-6,NA,NA,TGTGCCAGCAGTTTGGGTCAGGGCAATTCACCCCTCCACTTT,CASSLGQGNSPLHF
TRBV20-1,TRBJ1-5,TRBD1,many,TGCAGTGCCCCGGACAGGGCGCTTAATCAGCCCCAGCATTTT,CSAPDRALNQPQHF
TRBV28,TRBJ2-5,NA,many,TGTGCCAGCAGTTTGAATTGGGGGTACGAAGAGACCCAGTACTTC,CASSLNWGYEETQYF
TRBV28,TRBJ2-1,TRBD2,many,TGTGCCAGCAGTTTAGCGGGAGGTTCGGATGAGCAGTTCTTC,CASSLAGGSDEQFF
TRBV19,TRBJ1-5,NA,many,TGTGCCAGTAGTATAGGGTCAAGCAATCAGCCCCAGCATTTT,CASSIGSSNQPQHF
TRBV6-1,TRBJ2-7,NA,NA,TGTGCCAGCAGTGTAGCGGTAGGGCCTTACGAGCAGTACTTC,CASSVAVGPYEQYF
TRBV6-1,TRBJ1-2,NA,few,TGTGCCAGCAGTGAAGACAGGGCGAGGACCTATGGCTACACCTTC,CASSEDRARTYGYTF
TRBV19,TRBJ2-7,TRBD2,few,TGTGCCAGTAGTCGGCTAGCGGGAGACTACGAGCAGTACTTC,CASSRLAGDYEQYF
TRBV24-1,TRBJ2-7,NA,many,TGTGCCACCAGTGCGCGAGGGGCGCACGAGCAGTACTTC,CATSARGAHEQYF
TRBV19,TRBJ1-5,TRBD1,NA,TGTGCCAGTAGCAGGGGACAGGGGACGGACCAGCCCCAGCATTTT,CASSRGQGTDQPQHF
TRBV28,TRBJ1-2,NA,many,TGTGCCAGCAGTGAAAACAGGGTCAGTGGTGGCTACACCTTC,CASSENRVSGGYTF
TRBV27,TRBJ1-6,NA,NA,TGTGCCAGCAGAAGATCTGACAATAATTCACCCCTCCACTTT,CASRRSDNNSPLHF
TRBV6-1,TRBJ1-2,NA,NA,TGTGCCAGTAACGCAGGGTTTGGCTACACCTTC,CASNAGFGYTF